The TCR beta chain under discussion was sequenced for a study of cytomegalovirus exposure and HLA in healthy donors. Study results and caveats: Accurate prediction of HLA-A and HLA-B alleles (for most subjects) was reportedly achieved from TCR beta sequences. Among TCR beta chains, those listed as cytomegalovirus-associated numbered fewer than 200. According to a later analysis, most TCR beta chains associated with CMV appeared HLA-restricted.

A note on this clone: As yet, its antigen is unknown.

Primers for the PCR totalled 60 Vbeta and 13 Jbeta. The assay was immunoSEQ multiplex PCR, and TCRdb's table has in-frame clones only and misses some. This sample has roughly 100,000 clones; about 79% occur once, and the top ten carry about 2.6%. The CDR3 is 18 residues long. Germline V CDR1 and CDR2: SGHNT, YYREEE (reference sequence). J gave up 0 bases and V 3 bases, and 7 bases lay outside the gene matches. Sequenced input: PBMCs. V is TRBV5-4 and J is TRBJ2-1, with TRBD2 identical over 12 bases. The receptor was derived from a man aged 50 or older in good health and CMV-seropositive. The CDR3 DNA is TGTGCCAGCAGCTCGGGACTAGCGGGTACGAGCTCCTACAATGAGCAGTTCTTC. Translation gives CASSSGLAGTSSYNEQFF.